This T cell receptor (beta chain) originates from a study of cytomegalovirus exposure and HLA in healthy donors. Notes on the study in general: A later analysis found most CMV-associated TCR beta chains apparently HLA-restricted.

Worth noting for this clone: What it recognizes is unknown.

V dropped 1 base and J dropped 2; count of bases not matched to a gene: 12. CDR1 is SEHNR, CDR2 FQNEAQ, per germline (reference sequence). The length of the CDR3 is 18 residues. Primers for the PCR totalled 60 Vbeta and 13 Jbeta. The table came from immunoSEQ multiplex PCR; TCRdb's copy has only in-frame clones and leaves some out. The profile shows around 140,000 clones, around two thirds of them singletons. This chain joins TRBV7-9 and TRBJ2-5; 8 bases fit TRBD1. The sequenced sample consisted of PBMCs. This clonotype was sampled from a middle-aged woman in good health and CMV-seronegative. CDR3 nucleotides: TGTGCCAGCAGCTTAGGGGCTGGGGGGACAGGTCTTCAAGAGACCCAGTACTTC. Translated, it gives CASSLGAGGTGLQETQYF.